Below, one T cell receptor (beta chain) is given with its context. This record comes from a study of technical replicates of blood from a handful of donors. The CDR3 covers 14 residues. Deletions cut 2 bases from V and 1 base from J, with 7 bases between. The V gene's germline CDR1 is SGHRS and CDR2 YFSETQ. Only in-frame clones appear in the TCRdb table, and some are missing; sequencing was by immunoSEQ multiplex PCR. The table shows tens of thousands of clones, with just under 97% occurring only once. Source material: T cells isolated from PBMCs. The source of this sequence is a human donor in good health. The genes are TRBV5-1 and TRBJ2-1; D uncertain. CDR3 DNA: TGCGCCAGCAGCTTTGCCGGGTCCTACAATGAGCAGTTCTTC. This codes for CASSFAGSYNEQFF.